This TCR beta chain derives from a study of blood T cell repertoires in COVID-19. Study-wide context: Researchers got acute and convalescent COVID-19 samples from the United States, Italy and Spain. Sources were T cells, B-cell-depleted T cells, or PBMCs; the material itself was cDNA or gDNA.

Germline V gene lookup returns CDR1 SGDLS and CDR2 YYNGEE. The CDR3 contains 14 residues. The V end was cut by 0 bases, the J end by 8 bases, with 11 bases between. In the source study's methods: Nucleated cell number was recorded as an estimate derived from reference gene primer amplification. Generated by immunoSEQ multiplex PCR, the TCRdb table keeps only in-frame clones and is missing some. V and J calls and clone size come straight from that table; D and trimming were deduced from the DNA. The sample lists approximately 220,000 clones; around 82% were seen once. This TCR came from a woman aged 70 to 79 with acute or convalescent COVID-19. Material for sequencing was peripheral blood. The chain joins TRBV9 to TRBJ1-4; D gene unclear. CDR3 residues: CASSVDGREEKLFF. The CDR3 coding sequence is TGTGCCAGCAGCGTAGACGGACGGGAGGAAAAACTGTTTTTT. Complete variable domain (other parts from reference TRBV9 and TRBJ1-4): DSGVTQTPKHLITATGQRVTLRCSPRSGDLSVYWYQQSLDQGLQFLIQYYNGEERAKGNILERFSAQQFPDLHSELNLSSLELGDSALYFCASSVDGREEKLFFGSGTQLSVL.